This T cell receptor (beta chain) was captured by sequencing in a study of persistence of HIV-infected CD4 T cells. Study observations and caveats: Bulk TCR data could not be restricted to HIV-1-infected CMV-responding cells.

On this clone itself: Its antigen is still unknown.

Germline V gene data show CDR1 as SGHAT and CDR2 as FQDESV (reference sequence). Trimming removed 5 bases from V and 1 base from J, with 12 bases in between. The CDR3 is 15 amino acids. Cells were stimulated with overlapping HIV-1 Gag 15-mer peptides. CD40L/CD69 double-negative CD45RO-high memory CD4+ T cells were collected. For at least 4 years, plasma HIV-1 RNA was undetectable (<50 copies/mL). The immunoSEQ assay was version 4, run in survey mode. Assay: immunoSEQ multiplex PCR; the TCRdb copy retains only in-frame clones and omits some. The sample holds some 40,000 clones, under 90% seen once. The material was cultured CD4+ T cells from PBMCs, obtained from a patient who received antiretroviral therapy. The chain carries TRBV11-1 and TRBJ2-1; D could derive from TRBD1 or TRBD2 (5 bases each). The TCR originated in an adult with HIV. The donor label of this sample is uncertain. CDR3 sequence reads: CASSPRGESYNEQFF. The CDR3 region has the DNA TGTGCCAGCAGCCCTAGGGGAGAGTCCTACAATGAGCAGTTCTTC.